This paragraph covers one TCR beta chain sequence. Its target is not known. The limits of the CDR3 on the DNA are not certain, so only TCRdb's listed CDR3 is given. This entry belongs to a study of beta chain features in type 1 diabetes. The CDR3 length is 16 residues, termini included. All of the isolated RNA was reverse transcribed, so expressed TCRB transcripts were sequenced. Clones were sequenced by immunoSEQ multiplex PCR, and TCRdb holds only the in-frame ones, with some missing. The repertoire has hundreds of thousands of clones, roughly a sixth of them found once; the top ten carry around 0.02%. Regarding the study as a whole: A greater similarity of naive, central memory and Treg TCRB repertoires was seen among patients than among healthy donors.

The genes are TRBV21-1 and TRBJ1-3; TRBD1, as called in the table, went unchecked against the DNA. TRBV21-1 is a known pseudogene. The source of this sequence is a woman younger than 35 in good health. The sample taken for sequencing was naive CD4+ T cells from blood. The CDR3: CASTPWAFAAGNTIYF.